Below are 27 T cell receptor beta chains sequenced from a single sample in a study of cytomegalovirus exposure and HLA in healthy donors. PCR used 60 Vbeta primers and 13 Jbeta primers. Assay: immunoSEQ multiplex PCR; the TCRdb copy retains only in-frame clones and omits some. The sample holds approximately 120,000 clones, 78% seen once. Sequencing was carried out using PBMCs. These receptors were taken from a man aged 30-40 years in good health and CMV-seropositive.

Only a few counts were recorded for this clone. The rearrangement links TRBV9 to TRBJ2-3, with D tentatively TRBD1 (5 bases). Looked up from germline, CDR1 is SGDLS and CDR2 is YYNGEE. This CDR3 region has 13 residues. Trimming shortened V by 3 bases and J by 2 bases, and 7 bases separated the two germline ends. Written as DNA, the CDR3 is TGTGCCAGCAGCGAGGGGCCCACAGATACGCAGTATTTT. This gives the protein CASSEGPTDTQYF.

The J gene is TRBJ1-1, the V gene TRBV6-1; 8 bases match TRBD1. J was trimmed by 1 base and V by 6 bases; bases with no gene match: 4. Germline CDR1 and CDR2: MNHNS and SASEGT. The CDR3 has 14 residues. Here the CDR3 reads CASRDGQGNTEAFF. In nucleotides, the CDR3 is TGTGCCAGCAGAGACGGACAGGGGAACACTGAAGCTTTCTTT.

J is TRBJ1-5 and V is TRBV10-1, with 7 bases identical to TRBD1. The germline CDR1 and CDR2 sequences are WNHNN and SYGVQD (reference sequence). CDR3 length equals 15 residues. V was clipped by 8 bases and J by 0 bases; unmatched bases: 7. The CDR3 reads CASPRRGYSNQPQHF. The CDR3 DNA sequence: TGCGCCAGCCCCCGCAGGGGGTATAGCAATCAGCCCCAGCATTTT.

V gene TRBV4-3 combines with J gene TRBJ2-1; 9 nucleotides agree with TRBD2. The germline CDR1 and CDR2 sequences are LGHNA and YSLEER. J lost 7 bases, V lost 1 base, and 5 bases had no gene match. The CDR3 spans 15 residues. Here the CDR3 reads CASSQAWLAGNEQFF. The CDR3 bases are TGCGCCAGCAGCCAAGCCTGGCTAGCGGGGAATGAGCAGTTCTTC.

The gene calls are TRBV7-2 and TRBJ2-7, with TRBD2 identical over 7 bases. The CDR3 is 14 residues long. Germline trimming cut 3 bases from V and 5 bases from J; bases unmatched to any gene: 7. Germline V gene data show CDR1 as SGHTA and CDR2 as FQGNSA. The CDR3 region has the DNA TGTGCCAGCAGCTTCGGCGGGAGTAGCCACGAGCAGTACTTC. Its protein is CASSFGGSSHEQYF.

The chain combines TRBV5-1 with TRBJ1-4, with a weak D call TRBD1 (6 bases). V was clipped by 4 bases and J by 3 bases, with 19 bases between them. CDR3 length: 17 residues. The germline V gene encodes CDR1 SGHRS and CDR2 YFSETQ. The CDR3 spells CASSRGQPGSANEKLFF. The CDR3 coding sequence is TGCGCCAGCAGCCGAGGACAGCCAGGGTCAGCTAATGAAAAACTGTTTTTT. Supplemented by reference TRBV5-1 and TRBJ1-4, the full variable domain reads KAGVTQTPRYLIKTRGQQVTLSCSPISGHRSVSWYQQTPGQGLQFLFEYFSETQRNKGNFPGRFSGRQFSNSRSEMNVSTLELGDSALYLCASSRGQPGSANEKLFFGSGTQLSVL.

In nucleotides, the CDR3 is TGCGCCAGCAGCTGGGGGACTAGCGGGTTAAGCTCCTACGAGCAGTACTTC. Protein sequence: CASSWGTSGLSSYEQYF. V gene TRBV4-3 combines with J gene TRBJ2-7; TRBD2 matches at 12 bases. Germline V gene data show CDR1 as LGHNA and CDR2 as YSLEER. The CDR3 is 17 amino acids. Trimming took 5 bases from V and 0 from J; bases not matched to a gene: 8.

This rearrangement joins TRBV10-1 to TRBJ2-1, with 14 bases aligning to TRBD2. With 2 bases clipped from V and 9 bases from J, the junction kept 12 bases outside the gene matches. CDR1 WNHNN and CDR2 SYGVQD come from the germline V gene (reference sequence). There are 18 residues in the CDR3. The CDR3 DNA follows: TGCGCCAGCAGTGAGGCCGGGACTAGCGGGAGTCCAGCTGGTGAGCAGTTCTTC. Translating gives CASSEAGTSGSPAGEQFF.

Here the CDR3 reads CASSFRGGNMNTEAFF. The CDR3 DNA is TGTGCCAGCAGTTTCCGTGGGGGGAACATGAACACTGAAGCTTTCTTT. The chain carries TRBV27 and TRBJ1-1, with D perhaps matching TRBD1 (5 bases). The CDR3 consists of 16 residues. CDR1 MNHEY and CDR2 SMNVEV come from the germline V gene (reference sequence). V was trimmed by 3 bases and J by 0 bases, leaving 14 bases between them.

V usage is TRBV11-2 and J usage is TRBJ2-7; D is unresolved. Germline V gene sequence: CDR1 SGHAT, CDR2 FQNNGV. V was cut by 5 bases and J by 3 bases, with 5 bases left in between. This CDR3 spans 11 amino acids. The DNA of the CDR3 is TGTGCCAGCAGCCCCTTCTACGAGCAGTACTTC. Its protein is CASSPFYEQYF.

The CDR3 loop is CASSPTGTSGTREQYF. The CDR3, as DNA: TGTGCCAGCAGCCCCACCGGGACTAGCGGTACGAGGGAGCAGTACTTC. The chain has TRBV7-9 and TRBJ2-7; 11 bases are a match to TRBD2. Germline V gives CDR1 SEHNR, CDR2 FQNEAQ (reference sequence). The ends lost 5 bases at V and 7 bases at J; junction bases unmatched: 13. The CDR3 consists of 16 residues. Combining the CDR3 with reference TRBV7-9 and TRBJ2-7 gives the whole variable domain DTGVSQNPRHKITKRGQNVTFRCDPISEHNRLYWYRQTLGQGPEFLTYFQNEAQLEKSRLLSDRFSAERPKGSFSTLEIQRTEQGDSAMYLCASSPTGTSGTREQYFGPGTRLTVT.

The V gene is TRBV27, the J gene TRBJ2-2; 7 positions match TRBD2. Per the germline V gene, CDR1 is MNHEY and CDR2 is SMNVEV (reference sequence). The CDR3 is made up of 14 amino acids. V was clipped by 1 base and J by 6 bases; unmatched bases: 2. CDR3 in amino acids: CASSLWEGPGELFF. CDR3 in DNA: TGTGCCAGCAGTTTATGGGAGGGGCCCGGGGAGCTGTTTTTT.

The CDR3 bases are TGTGCCAGCAGCGCGGGACTAGCGACATCCACCGGGGAGCTGTTTTTT. Amino acids: CASSAGLATSTGELFF. The chain has TRBV9 and TRBJ2-2; 10 nucleotides line up with TRBD2. The ends lost 3 bases at V and 4 bases at J; junction bases unmatched: 6. This CDR3 has 16 residues. Germline CDR1 and CDR2: SGDLS and YYNGEE.

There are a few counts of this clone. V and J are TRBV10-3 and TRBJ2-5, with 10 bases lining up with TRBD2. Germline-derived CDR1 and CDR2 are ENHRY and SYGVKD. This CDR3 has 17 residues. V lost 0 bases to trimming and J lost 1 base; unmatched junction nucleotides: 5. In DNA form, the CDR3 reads TGTGCCATCAGTGAGTCGTCTAGCGGGAGTCCCCAAGAGACCCAGTACTTC. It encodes CAISESSSGSPQETQYF.

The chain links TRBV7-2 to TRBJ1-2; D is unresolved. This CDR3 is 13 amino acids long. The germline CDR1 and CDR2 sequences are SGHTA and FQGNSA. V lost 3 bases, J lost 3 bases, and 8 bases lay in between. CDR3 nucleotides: TGTGCCAGCAGCTTTACAGCACACTATGGCTACACCTTC. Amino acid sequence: CASSFTAHYGYTF.

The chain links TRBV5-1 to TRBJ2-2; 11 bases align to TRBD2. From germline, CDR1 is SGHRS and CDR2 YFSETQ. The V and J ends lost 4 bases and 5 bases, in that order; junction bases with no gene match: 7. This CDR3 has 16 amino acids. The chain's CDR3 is CASSLSGRAGTGELFF. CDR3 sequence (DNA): TGCGCCAGCAGCCTTAGCGGGAGGGCCGGAACCGGGGAGCTGTTTTTT.

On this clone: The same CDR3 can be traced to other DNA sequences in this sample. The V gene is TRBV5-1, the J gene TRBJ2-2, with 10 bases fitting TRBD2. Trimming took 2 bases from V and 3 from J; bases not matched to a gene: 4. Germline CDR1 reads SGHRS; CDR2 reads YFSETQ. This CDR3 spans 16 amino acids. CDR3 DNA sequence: TGCGCCAGCAGCTTCCTAGCGGGAGCGGACACCGGGGAGCTGTTTTTT. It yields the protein CASSFLAGADTGELFF.

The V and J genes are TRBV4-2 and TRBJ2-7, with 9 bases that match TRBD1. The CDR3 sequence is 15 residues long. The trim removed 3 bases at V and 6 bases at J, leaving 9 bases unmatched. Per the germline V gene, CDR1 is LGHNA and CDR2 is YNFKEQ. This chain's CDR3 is CASSQTGQGLGEQYF. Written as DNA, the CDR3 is TGTGCCAGCAGCCAGACGGGACAGGGTCTCGGCGAGCAGTACTTC.

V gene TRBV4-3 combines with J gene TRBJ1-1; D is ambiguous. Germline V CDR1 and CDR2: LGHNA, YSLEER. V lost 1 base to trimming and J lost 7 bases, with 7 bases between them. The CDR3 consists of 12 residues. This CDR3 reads CASSQAGFEAFF. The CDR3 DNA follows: TGCGCCAGCAGCCAAGCGGGATTTGAAGCTTTCTTT.

CDR3 amino acids: CASSPDSYQLFF. CDR3 sequence (DNA): TGTGCCAGCAGCCCGGACAGCTATCAACTGTTTTTT. The chain links TRBV5-8 to TRBJ1-4; D may be TRBD1 (6 bases). Trimming removed 4 bases at V and 12 bases at J, with 13 bases between. The CDR3 totals 12 residues. Germline V gene lookup returns CDR1 SGHTS and CDR2 YDEGEE. Together with reference TRBV5-8 and TRBJ1-4, the CDR3 gives the full variable domain: EAGVTQSPTHLIKTRGQQATLRCSPISGHTSVYWYQQALGLGLQFLLWYDEGEERNRGNFPPRFSGRQFPNYSSELNVNALELEDSALYLCASSPDSYQLFFGSGTQLSVL.

The CDR3 sequence: CASSVGEREAGTDTQYF. The CDR3 nucleotides read TGTGCCAGCAGCGTTGGGGAGCGGGAGGCCGGTACGGATACGCAGTATTTT. The rearrangement joins TRBV9 to TRBJ2-3, with 9 bases aligning to TRBD2. The CDR3 totals 17 residues. CDR1 is SGDLS, CDR2 YYNGEE, per germline. J was trimmed by 6 bases and V by 2 bases; bases with no gene match: 13. Looking up the rest from reference TRBV9 and TRBJ2-3 gives the full variable domain: DSGVTQTPKHLITATGQRVTLRCSPRSGDLSVYWYQQSLDQGLQFLIQYYNGEERAKGNILERFSAQQFPDLHSELNLSSLELGDSALYFCASSVGEREAGTDTQYFGPGTRLTVL.

For the CDR3, the DNA is TGTGCCAGCAGTGTGACAGTCTCCTACGAGCAGTACTTC. This gives the protein CASSVTVSYEQYF. The rearrangement links TRBV2 to TRBJ2-7; perhaps TRBD1 as D (5 bases). Trimming shortened V by 4 bases and J by 0 bases, and 7 bases separated the two germline ends. The CDR3 length is 13 residues. From germline, CDR1 is SNHLY and CDR2 FYNNEI.

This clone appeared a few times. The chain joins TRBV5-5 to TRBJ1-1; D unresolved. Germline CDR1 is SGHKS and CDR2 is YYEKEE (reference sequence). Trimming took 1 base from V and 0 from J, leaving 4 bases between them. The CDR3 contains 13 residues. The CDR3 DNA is TGTGCCAGCAGCTTGTTCATGAACACTGAAGCTTTCTTT. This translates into CASSLFMNTEAFF.

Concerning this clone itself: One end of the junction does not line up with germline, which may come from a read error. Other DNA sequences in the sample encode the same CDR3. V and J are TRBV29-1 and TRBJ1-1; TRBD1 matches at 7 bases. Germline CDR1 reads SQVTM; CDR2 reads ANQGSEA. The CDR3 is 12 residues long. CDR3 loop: CSVAGQAFEAFF. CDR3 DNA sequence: TGTAGCGTTGCAGGACAGGCGTTTGAAGCTTTCTTT.

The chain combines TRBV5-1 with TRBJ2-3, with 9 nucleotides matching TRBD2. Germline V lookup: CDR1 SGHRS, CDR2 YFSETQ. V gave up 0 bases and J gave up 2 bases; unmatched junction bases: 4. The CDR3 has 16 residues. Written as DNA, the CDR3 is TGCGCCAGCAGCTTGGGTTTAGCGGGAGACACAGATACGCAGTATTTT. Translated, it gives CASSLGLAGDTDTQYF. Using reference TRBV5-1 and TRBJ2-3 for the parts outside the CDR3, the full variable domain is KAGVTQTPRYLIKTRGQQVTLSCSPISGHRSVSWYQQTPGQGLQFLFEYFSETQRNKGNFPGRFSGRQFSNSRSEMNVSTLELGDSALYLCASSLGLAGDTDTQYFGPGTRLTVL.

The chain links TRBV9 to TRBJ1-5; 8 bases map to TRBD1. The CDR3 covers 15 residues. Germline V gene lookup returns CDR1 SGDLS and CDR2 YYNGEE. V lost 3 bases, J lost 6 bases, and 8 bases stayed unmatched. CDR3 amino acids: CASSAQGGFGQPQHF. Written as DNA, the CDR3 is TGTGCCAGCAGCGCACAGGGGGGGTTCGGTCAGCCCCAGCATTTT.

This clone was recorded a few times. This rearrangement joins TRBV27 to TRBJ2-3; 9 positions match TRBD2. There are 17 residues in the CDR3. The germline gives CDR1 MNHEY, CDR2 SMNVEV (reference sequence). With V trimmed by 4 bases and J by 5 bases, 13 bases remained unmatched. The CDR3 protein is CASSYRFMGGREDTQYF. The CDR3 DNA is TGTGCCAGCAGTTACCGATTTATGGGCGGGAGGGAAGATACGCAGTATTTT.